This T cell receptor (beta chain) derives from a study of shared clonotypes between healthy human individuals. Sequencing used immunoSEQ multiplex PCR; TCRdb keeps in-frame clones, though not all of them. In the table there are about 510,000 clones, 79% of which are singletons. Per germline, CDR1 GTSNPN and CDR2 SVGIG (reference sequence). This CDR3 contains 13 residues. V dropped 1 base and J dropped 3; count of bases not matched to a gene: 3. This receptor was obtained from a woman in her 40s in good health. Some clones in this sample may be carry-over from other donors' samples. The V gene is TRBV30, the J gene TRBJ2-7; 7 nucleotides agree with TRBD2. The sequencing input was PBMCs. The CDR3 here is CAWSGGGNYEQYF. Here the CDR3 DNA reads TGTGCCTGGAGTGGGGGGGGAAACTACGAGCAGTACTTC.